This T cell receptor beta chain was identified in a study of vaccination and CD4 T cells after COVID-19. Stated treatment: roughly 11-day PBMC culture with coronavirus spike peptide pools or control peptides (ViraFEST assay). Upon completion of about 11 days of culture, CD4+ T cells were isolated via negative selection. V lost 5 bases, J lost 4 bases, and 17 bases lay in between. The CDR3 runs to 14 residues. CDR1 and CDR2 from the germline V gene are DFQATT and SNEGSKA (reference sequence). Of note for this clonotype: Its specificity is unknown.

Cultured CD4+ T cells had their DNA profiled by the Oncomine TCR Beta short-read assay. Genomic DNA was isolated from cultured CD4+ T cells. Each CDR3 protein is one row after TCRdb ran MiXCR on the PCR reads. The sample includes roughly 17,000 distinct CDR3 sequences, around 79% seen only once; the top ten take around 8.7%. The chain combines TRBV20-1 with TRBJ1-2; a weak D match, TRBD1 (5 bases). The sample here was CD4+ T cells from blood, cultured in vitro, taken after SARS-CoV-2 vaccination. The receptor comes from a human donor who received a COVID-19 vaccine. The chain's CDR3 is CSAPPDSGGYGYTF. The DNA for the CDR3 is TGCAGTGCTCCCCCAGATTCGGGGGGCTATGGCTACACCTTC.